Below, 12 T cell receptor beta chains from the same sample are listed, as sequenced in a study of blood T cell repertoires in COVID-19. Clones were read by immunoSEQ multiplex PCR, and TCRdb kept only the in-frame ones, dropping some. The repertoire holds 250,000 to 400,000 clones, under 90% seen once, with 2.5% to 3.5% in the top ten. The specimen was peripheral blood. The origin of the receptors is a woman aged 25 to 39 with COVID-19, enrolled during active disease.

This clone was recorded only once. The CDR3 loop reads CASSLRSEAFF. The CDR3 DNA sequence: TGTGCCAGCAGTTTGCGGTCTGAAGCTTTCTTT. The chain joins TRBV28 to TRBJ1-1; D remains ambiguous. The V end was cut by 3 bases, the J end by 6 bases, with 5 bases between. The CDR3 is 11 amino acids. Germline CDR1 is MDHEN and CDR2 is SYDVKM.

The genes are TRBV25-1 and TRBJ1-1, with TRBD1 matching 10 bases. CDR1 and CDR2 from the germline V gene are MGHDK and SYGVNS. V lost 6 bases and J lost 6; bases outside the gene matches: 10. The length of the CDR3 is 15 residues. CDR3 region: CASRGGTGARSEAFF. CDR3 nucleotides: TGTGCCAGCAGAGGTGGGACAGGGGCGAGATCTGAAGCTTTCTTT.

This clone was found a few times. J is TRBJ2-1 and V is TRBV2; TRBD1 matches at 10 bases. CDR1 SNHLY and CDR2 FYNNEI come from the germline V gene. Trimming at V came to 10 bases and at J to 6 bases, leaving 6 bases not matched to a gene. CDR3 size: 13 residues. The CDR3 sequence is CATQDRGFNEQFF. The CDR3 coding sequence is TGTGCCACACAGGACAGGGGGTTCAATGAGCAGTTCTTC.

J is TRBJ2-1 and V is TRBV7-9, with D maybe TRBD2 (6 bases). The CDR3 sequence is 19 residues long. Germline CDR1 reads SEHNR; CDR2 reads FQNEAQ (reference sequence). Trimming removed 4 bases at V and 5 bases at J, with 27 bases between. This CDR3 is CASSWGDHRRLVRHNEQFF. Here the CDR3 DNA reads TGTGCCAGCAGCTGGGGAGACCACCGACGACTAGTCAGGCACAATGAGCAGTTCTTC.

The chain is built from TRBV28 and TRBJ1-1; TRBD1 matches 8 bases. From germline, CDR1 is MDHEN and CDR2 SYDVKM. V lost 4 bases, J lost 8 bases, and 6 bases stayed unmatched. CDR3 size: 13 residues. The CDR3 DNA follows: TGTGCCAGCAGTTCGCGACAGGGGTCAGAAGCTTTCTTT. It translates to CASSSRQGSEAFF.

The V and J genes are TRBV28 and TRBJ1-2, with 10 bases fitting TRBD1. After removal of 3 bases from V and 6 bases from J, the junction contained 7 bases not matched to a gene. This CDR3 is built from 15 residues. Germline V lookup: CDR1 MDHEN, CDR2 SYDVKM. CDR3 coding DNA: TGTGCCAGCAGTTTGTTAGAGGGGACAGGGGATGGCTACACCTTC. Protein: CASSLLEGTGDGYTF.

This clone has only one observation. This chain connects TRBV28 to TRBJ1-1; a possible D gene is TRBD1 (6 bases). Per the germline V gene, CDR1 is MDHEN and CDR2 is SYDVKM. Trimming stripped 5 bases from V and 2 bases from J, with 15 bases between. This CDR3 spans 15 amino acids. CDR3 protein: CASSPHRDLNTEAFF. The CDR3 bases are TGTGCCAGCAGTCCCCACAGGGACCTTAACACTGAAGCTTTCTTT.

CDR3 region: CASSFWTSGTNTQYF. As DNA, the CDR3 is TGCGCCAGCAGCTTCTGGACTAGCGGGACCAATACGCAGTATTTT. This chain links TRBV5-1 with TRBJ2-3; TRBD2 aligns across 12 bases. The germline CDR1 and CDR2 sequences are SGHRS and YFSETQ. Germline trimming cut 2 bases from V and 7 bases from J; bases unmatched to any gene: 5. This CDR3 has 15 amino acids.

The V gene is TRBV5-1, the J gene TRBJ1-4; the D gene is possibly TRBD1 (6 bases). CDR3 length: 14 residues. The germline V and J ends were trimmed by 4 bases and 7 bases, with 14 bases remaining between them. CDR1 SGHRS and CDR2 YFSETQ come from the germline V gene. The CDR3 bases are TGCGCCAGCAGCCCCGAGGGGGGGGGTGAAAAACTGTTTTTT. This encodes CASSPEGGGEKLFF.

The chain recombines TRBV3-1 (or the pseudogene TRBV3-2) with TRBJ1-6; TRBD1 agrees at 10 bases. The CDR3 runs 16 residues. CDR1 and CDR2 from the germline V gene are LGHDT and YNNKEL (reference sequence). The V segment lost 4 bases and the J segment 9 bases; nucleotides outside the gene matches: 9. The CDR3 loop is CASSRGTGAGGSPLHF. The CDR3 coding sequence is TGTGCCAGCAGCCGAGGGACAGGGGCAGGAGGTTCACCCCTCCACTTT.

This clone was picked up one time. The chain uses TRBV11-2 and TRBJ2-2; 8 bases are a match to TRBD1. V lost 4 bases to trimming and J lost 8 bases; unmatched junction nucleotides: 9. The CDR3 runs 15 residues. CDR1 and CDR2 from the germline V gene are SGHAT and FQNNGV. CDR3 sequence reads: CASSSIQGGRGELFF. The CDR3 coding sequence is TGTGCCAGCAGCTCCATACAGGGGGGCAGGGGGGAGCTGTTTTTT.

This sequence joins TRBV6-5 and TRBJ1-4, with D unresolved. CDR1 and CDR2 from the germline V gene are MNHEY and SVGAGI. The germline V and J ends were trimmed by 5 bases and 4 bases, with 11 bases remaining between them. The CDR3 totals 14 residues. The CDR3 sequence is CASSLIGNNEKLFF. In DNA, the CDR3 is TGTGCCAGCAGTCTCATCGGGAATAATGAAAAACTGTTTTTT.